These 21 T cell receptor beta chains were sequenced from one sample in a study of technical replicates of blood from several donors (dated by TCRdb to about 2017). Receptor amplification or capture employed the immunoSEQ multiplex PCR assay. The table comes from immuneACCESS by way of TCRdb, which keeps in-frame sequences with V and J called. Part of the clones is missing from these tables; in studies checked, under half for an unresolved V gene and the rest for unknown reasons. This sample gives tens of thousands of clones in total; roughly 96% of them show up just once. Around 0.2% of the sample is in the top ten clones. The specimen sequenced was T cells isolated from PBMCs. Receptors originate from a human donor in good health.

The chain combines TRBV5-1 with TRBJ1-4; D is ambiguous. Germline V gives CDR1 SGHRS, CDR2 YFSETQ. The CDR3 runs 15 residues. V was shortened by 0 bases and J by 0 bases, with 6 bases between the two germline ends. The CDR3 protein is CASSLETATNEKLFF. CDR3 in DNA: TGCGCCAGCAGCTTGGAAACTGCAACTAATGAAAAACTGTTTTTT.

The chain uses TRBV5-8 and TRBJ2-7; D unclear. V was pared by 1 base and J by 3 bases, with 11 bases between. CDR3 length: 14 residues. Looked up from germline, CDR1 is SGHTS and CDR2 is YDEGEE. The CDR3 DNA follows: TGTGCCAGCAGCTTGCTCGTAGATCACTACGAGCAGTACTTC. Translating it yields CASSLLVDHYEQYF. The full variable domain, completed using reference TRBV5-8 and TRBJ2-7, is EAGVTQSPTHLIKTRGQQATLRCSPISGHTSVYWYQQALGLGLQFLLWYDEGEERNRGNFPPRFSGRQFPNYSSELNVNALELEDSALYLCASSLLVDHYEQYFGPGTRLTVT.

The rearrangement joins TRBV9 to TRBJ2-1, with 7 bases that match TRBD2. Germline-derived CDR1 and CDR2 are SGDLS and YYNGEE. V dropped 7 bases and J dropped 6; count of bases not matched to a gene: 1. The CDR3 loop spans 11 amino acids. The CDR3 spells CASGGGNEQFF. The CDR3 DNA follows: TGTGCCAGCGGGGGGGGCAATGAGCAGTTCTTC.

V gene TRBV2 combines with J gene TRBJ1-3; no clear D. CDR3 length: 16 amino acids. Germline V CDR1 and CDR2: SNHLY, FYNNEI. V was pared by 7 bases and J by 3 bases, with 19 bases between. CDR3 DNA sequence: TGTGCCAGCACTTTGACCGGCAGCGGCCTTGGAAACACCATATATTTT. Translated, it gives CASTLTGSGLGNTIYF.

This chain joins TRBV9 and TRBJ2-1; 11 nucleotides match TRBD2. The CDR3 covers 15 residues. With V trimmed by 4 bases and J by 6 bases, 6 bases remained unmatched. Germline V lookup: CDR1 SGDLS, CDR2 YYNGEE. The CDR3 region has the DNA TGTGCCAGCAGCAGAGGGACTAGCGGCATCAATGAGCAGTTCTTC. Its translation: CASSRGTSGINEQFF.

V is TRBV5-6 and J is TRBJ2-2; TRBD2 aligns across 8 bases. Germline V gives CDR1 SGHDT, CDR2 YYEEEE. The V gene end was trimmed by 1 base and the J gene end by 6 bases; junction bases not matched to a gene: 5. The CDR3 consists of 15 residues. CDR3: CASSLIGGGPGELFF. CDR3 bases: TGTGCCAGCAGCTTGATCGGGGGGGGCCCCGGGGAGCTGTTTTTT.

The chain combines TRBV9 with TRBJ1-3; D is uncertain. V was shortened by 0 bases and J by 0 bases, with 4 bases between the two germline ends. Germline V gene lookup returns CDR1 SGDLS and CDR2 YYNGEE. There are 14 residues in the CDR3. The DNA for the CDR3 is TGTGCCAGCAGCGTAGCCCTCTCTGGAAACACCATATATTTT. Translated, it gives CASSVALSGNTIYF.

This chain links TRBV27 with TRBJ1-2; tentative D call: TRBD1 (5 bases). The CDR3 extends over 15 amino acids. CDR1 is MNHEY, CDR2 SMNVEV, per germline (reference sequence). Deletions cut 2 bases from V and 6 bases from J, with 16 bases between. This CDR3 reads CASSLGGEDSHGYTF. The CDR3 DNA sequence: TGTGCCAGCAGTTTAGGAGGGGAAGACTCTCATGGCTACACCTTC.

V gene TRBV28 combines with J gene TRBJ2-7; TRBD2 agrees at 8 bases. Germline CDR1 MDHEN, CDR2 SYDVKM. With 5 bases clipped from V and 1 base from J, the junction kept 13 bases outside the gene matches. The length of the CDR3 is 17 residues. For the CDR3, the DNA is TGTGCCAGCAGTCGGCCGGGAGGGAAAGGAAGTTCCTACGAGCAGTACTTC. Residues: CASSRPGGKGSSYEQYF.

The chain is built from TRBV12-1 and TRBJ1-2. TRBV12-1 is described as a pseudogene. The CDR3 has 14 residues. CDR3 sequence: CASSFASPFEGYTF. The CDR3 DNA is TGTGCCAGCAGCTTTGCGTCCCCTTTTGAGGGCTACACCTTC.

The rearrangement uses TRBV4-1 and TRBJ1-2, with unresolved D. V dropped 0 bases and J dropped 5 bases, with 10 bases sitting between them. The CDR3 covers 14 residues. Germline-derived CDR1 and CDR2 are MGHRA and YSYEKL. CDR3 in amino acids: CASSQDEAHYGYTF. The CDR3 DNA reads as TGCGCCAGCAGCCAAGATGAGGCCCATTATGGCTACACCTTC.

This chain joins TRBV4-1 and TRBJ1-3; D is ambiguous. The CDR3 contains 15 residues. The V and J ends lost 4 bases and 2 bases respectively, with 12 bases between them. Germline-derived CDR1 and CDR2 are MGHRA and YSYEKL. CDR3 loop: CASSRTQSAGNTIYF. The CDR3 region has the DNA TGCGCCAGCAGCCGAACACAGTCTGCTGGAAACACCATATATTTT.

The chain couples TRBV19 to TRBJ2-6, with 8 bases lining up with TRBD2. The V and J ends lost 9 bases and 0 bases, in that order; junction bases with no gene match: 1. There are 14 residues in the CDR3. Germline V CDR1 and CDR2: LNHDA, SQIVND (reference sequence). The CDR3 sequence: CASGRGSGANVLTF. The CDR3 coding sequence is TGTGCCAGCGGGAGGGGCTCTGGGGCCAACGTCCTGACTTTC.

This chain joins TRBV13 and TRBJ2-2; 12 nucleotides agree with TRBD2. After removal of 4 bases from V and 1 base from J, the junction contained 10 bases not matched to a gene. Germline V gene lookup returns CDR1 PRHDT and CDR2 FYEKMQ (reference sequence). This CDR3 spans 19 amino acids. CDR3 amino acids: CASSSKTRLAGVNTGELFF. CDR3 sequence (DNA): TGTGCCAGCAGCTCGAAAACGCGACTAGCGGGGGTGAACACCGGGGAGCTGTTTTTT.

V gene TRBV7-8 combines with J gene TRBJ2-5; a possible D gene is TRBD2 (5 bases). CDR3 length: 21 amino acids. The V and J ends lost 5 bases and 0 bases respectively, with 31 bases between them. CDR1 and CDR2 (germline): SGHVS, FQNEAQ. The CDR3, as DNA: TGTGCCAGCAGCGTTAGTGCTGCGGGTCCGGTCTCCGCTTTGTACCAAGAGACCCAGTACTTC. This codes for CASSVSAAGPVSALYQETQYF. The full variable domain, rest sourced from reference TRBV7-8 and TRBJ2-5, is GAGVSQSPRYKVAKRGQDVALRCDPISGHVSLFWYQQALGQGPEFLTYFQNEAQLDKSGLPSDRFFAERPEGSVSTLKIQRTQQEDSAVYLCASSVSAAGPVSALYQETQYFGPGTRLLVL.

This chain joins TRBV30 and TRBJ1-4; 9 bases line up with TRBD1. The CDR3 contains 13 residues. V lost 5 bases and J lost 11; bases outside the gene matches: 9. Germline V gene sequence: CDR1 GTSNPN, CDR2 SVGIG (reference sequence). For the CDR3, the DNA is TGTGCCTGGTCCCGGGACAGGGCGAGGAAACTGTTTTTT. It is translated as CAWSRDRARKLFF.

This chain connects TRBV19 to TRBJ1-1; D is unclear. Per the germline V gene, CDR1 is LNHDA and CDR2 is SQIVND (reference sequence). Trimming stripped 5 bases from V and 1 base from J, with 20 bases between. The CDR3 runs 17 residues. CDR3 sequence: CASSAWVGRGRNTEAFF. CDR3 DNA sequence: TGTGCCAGTAGTGCCTGGGTGGGGAGAGGGCGGAACACTGAAGCTTTCTTT.

The V and J genes are TRBV30 and TRBJ2-1, with D maybe TRBD1 (5 bases). Trimming stripped 3 bases from V and 0 bases from J, with 12 bases between. The CDR3 loop spans 15 amino acids. Germline assignment: CDR1 GTSNPN and CDR2 SVGIG (reference sequence). CDR3 sequence: CAWSADRHSYNEQFF. The CDR3 coding sequence is TGTGCCTGGAGCGCAGACAGACACTCCTACAATGAGCAGTTCTTC.

The chain has TRBV6-5 and TRBJ2-1; 7 bases align to TRBD2. Germline trimming cut 8 bases from V and 5 bases from J; bases unmatched to any gene: 3. CDR1 and CDR2 from the germline V gene are MNHEY and SVGAGI. CDR3 length equals 12 residues. The CDR3 here is CASRDYNNEQFF. The CDR3, as DNA: TGTGCCAGCCGGGACTATAACAATGAGCAGTTCTTC.

The V gene is TRBV13, the J gene TRBJ2-2; TRBD2 agrees at 12 bases. The germline V gene has CDR1 PRHDT and CDR2 FYEKMQ (reference sequence). The CDR3 has 19 residues. Losses at the gene ends were 5 bases for V and 4 bases for J; bases not matched to a gene: 14. This chain's CDR3 is CASSLSLAGGQGLTGELFF. CDR3 in DNA: TGTGCCAGCAGCCTCTCCCTAGCGGGGGGGCAAGGTCTCACCGGGGAGCTGTTTTTT.

This chain uses TRBV4-1 with TRBJ2-7; D perhaps matches TRBD1 (6 bases). Deletions cut 0 bases from V and 2 bases from J, with 14 bases between. The V gene's germline CDR1 is MGHRA and CDR2 YSYEKL. This CDR3 is 16 amino acids long. CDR3 region: CASSQEGRGGTYEQYF. In nucleotides, the CDR3 is TGCGCCAGCAGCCAAGAGGGCAGGGGCGGTACCTACGAGCAGTACTTC.